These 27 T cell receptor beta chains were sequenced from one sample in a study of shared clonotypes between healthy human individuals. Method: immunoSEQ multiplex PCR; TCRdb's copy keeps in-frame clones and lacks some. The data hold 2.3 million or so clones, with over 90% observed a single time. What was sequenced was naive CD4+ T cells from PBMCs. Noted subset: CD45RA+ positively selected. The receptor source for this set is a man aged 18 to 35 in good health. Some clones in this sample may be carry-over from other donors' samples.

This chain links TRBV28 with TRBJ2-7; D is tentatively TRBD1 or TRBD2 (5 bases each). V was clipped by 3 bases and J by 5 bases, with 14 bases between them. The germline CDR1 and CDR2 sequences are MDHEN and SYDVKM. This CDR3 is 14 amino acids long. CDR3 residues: CASSLTGPPNEQYF. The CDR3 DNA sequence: TGTGCCAGCAGTTTGACGGGACCCCCCAACGAGCAGTACTTC. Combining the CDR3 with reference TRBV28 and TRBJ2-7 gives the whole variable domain DVKVTQSSRYLVKRTGEKVFLECVQDMDHENMFWYRQDPGLGLRLIYFSYDVKMKEKGDIPEGYSVSREKKERFSLILESASTNQTSMYLCASSLTGPPNEQYFGPGTRLTVT.

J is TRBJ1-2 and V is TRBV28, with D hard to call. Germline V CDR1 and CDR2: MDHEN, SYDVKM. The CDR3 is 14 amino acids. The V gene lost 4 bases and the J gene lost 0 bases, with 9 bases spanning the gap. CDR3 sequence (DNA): TGTGCCAGCAGTTCTCCGGGATCTAACTATGGCTACACCTTC. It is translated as CASSSPGSNYGYTF.

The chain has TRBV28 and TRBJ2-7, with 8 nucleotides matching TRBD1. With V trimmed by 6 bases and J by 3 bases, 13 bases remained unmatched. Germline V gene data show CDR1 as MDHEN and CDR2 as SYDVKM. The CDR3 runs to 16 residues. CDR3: CASRSEWGQDNYEQYF. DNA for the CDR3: TGTGCCAGCAGATCGGAGTGGGGACAGGACAACTACGAGCAGTACTTC. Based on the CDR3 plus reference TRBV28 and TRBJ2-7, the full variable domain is DVKVTQSSRYLVKRTGEKVFLECVQDMDHENMFWYRQDPGLGLRLIYFSYDVKMKEKGDIPEGYSVSREKKERFSLILESASTNQTSMYLCASRSEWGQDNYEQYFGPGTRLTVT.

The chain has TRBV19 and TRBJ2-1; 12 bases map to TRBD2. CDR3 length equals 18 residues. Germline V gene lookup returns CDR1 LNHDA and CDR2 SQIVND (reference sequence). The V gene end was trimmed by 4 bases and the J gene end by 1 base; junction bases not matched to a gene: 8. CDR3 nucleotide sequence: TGTGCCAGTAGTAGCGCGCGACTAGCGGGAGTTTCCTACAATGAGCAGTTCTTC. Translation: CASSSARLAGVSYNEQFF.

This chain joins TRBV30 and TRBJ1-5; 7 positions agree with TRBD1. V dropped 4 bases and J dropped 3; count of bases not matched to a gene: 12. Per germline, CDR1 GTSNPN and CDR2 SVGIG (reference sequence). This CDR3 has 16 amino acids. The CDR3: CAWNAGGVLDNQPQHF. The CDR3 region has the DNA TGTGCCTGGAACGCAGGGGGTGTATTGGACAATCAGCCCCAGCATTTT.

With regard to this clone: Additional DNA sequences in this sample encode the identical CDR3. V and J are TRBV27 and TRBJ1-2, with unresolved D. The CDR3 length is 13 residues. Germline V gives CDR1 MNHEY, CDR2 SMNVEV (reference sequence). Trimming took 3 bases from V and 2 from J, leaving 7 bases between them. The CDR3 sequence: CASSFTVNYGYTF. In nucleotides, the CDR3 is TGTGCCAGCAGTTTTACAGTCAACTATGGCTACACCTTC.

In DNA form, the CDR3 reads TGTGCCAGCAGCTCCTCGGGCGCTCGCTATGGCTACACCTTC. It specifies CASSSSGARYGYTF. The rearrangement joins TRBV7-2 to TRBJ1-2; D gene unclear. The CDR3 extends over 14 amino acids. Germline V gene sequence: CDR1 SGHTA, CDR2 FQGNSA. Trimming shortened V by 4 bases and J by 4 bases, and 13 bases separated the two germline ends.

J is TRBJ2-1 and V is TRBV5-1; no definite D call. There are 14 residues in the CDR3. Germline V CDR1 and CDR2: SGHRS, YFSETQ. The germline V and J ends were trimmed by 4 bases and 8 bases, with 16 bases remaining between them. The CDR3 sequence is CASSGWTPKDEQFF. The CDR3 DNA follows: TGCGCCAGCAGCGGATGGACCCCCAAAGATGAGCAGTTCTTC.

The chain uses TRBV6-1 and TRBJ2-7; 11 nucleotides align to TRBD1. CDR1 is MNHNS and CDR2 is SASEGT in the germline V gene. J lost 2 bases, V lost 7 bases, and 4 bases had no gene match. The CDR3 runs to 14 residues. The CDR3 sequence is CASIWGQGAYEQYF. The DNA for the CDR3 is TGTGCCAGCATCTGGGGACAGGGGGCCTACGAGCAGTACTTC.

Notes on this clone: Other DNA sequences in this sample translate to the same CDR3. The CDR3 DNA sequence: TGTGCCAGCAGCTTAGGGCAGGGGATCGACTATGGCTACACCTTC. Amino acid sequence: CASSLGQGIDYGYTF. The chain combines TRBV7-9 with TRBJ1-2; possibly TRBD1 for D (6 bases). The CDR3 length is 15 residues. The germline CDR1 and CDR2 sequences are SEHNR and FQNEAQ (reference sequence). Trimming cost V 1 base and J 3 bases, with 12 bases left between them.

The CDR3 DNA reads as TGTGCCAGCAAGATTAGAGGTGCTGAAGCTTTCTTT. Amino acids: CASKIRGAEAFF. The V gene is TRBV28, the J gene TRBJ1-1, with no clear D. This CDR3 is 12 amino acids long. The germline V gene encodes CDR1 MDHEN and CDR2 SYDVKM. Deletions cut 7 bases from V and 6 bases from J, with 12 bases between.

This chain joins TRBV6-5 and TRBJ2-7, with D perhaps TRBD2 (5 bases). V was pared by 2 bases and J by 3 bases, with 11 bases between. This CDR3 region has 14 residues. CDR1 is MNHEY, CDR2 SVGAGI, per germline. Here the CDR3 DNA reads TGTGCCAGCAGTTACGGCAGGAGGTACTACGAGCAGTACTTC. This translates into CASSYGRRYYEQYF.

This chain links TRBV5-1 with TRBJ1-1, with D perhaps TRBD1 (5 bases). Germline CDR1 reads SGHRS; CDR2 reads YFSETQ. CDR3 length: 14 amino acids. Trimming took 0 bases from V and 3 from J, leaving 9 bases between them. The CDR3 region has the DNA TGCGCCAGCAGCTTGGACTCCAGGGACACTGAAGCTTTCTTT. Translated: CASSLDSRDTEAFF.

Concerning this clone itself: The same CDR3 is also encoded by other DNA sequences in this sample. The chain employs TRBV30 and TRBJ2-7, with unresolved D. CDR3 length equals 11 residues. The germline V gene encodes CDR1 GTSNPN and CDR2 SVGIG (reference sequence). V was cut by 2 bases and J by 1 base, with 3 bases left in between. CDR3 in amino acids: CAWSLSYEQYF. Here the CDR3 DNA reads TGTGCCTGGAGTTTATCCTACGAGCAGTACTTC.

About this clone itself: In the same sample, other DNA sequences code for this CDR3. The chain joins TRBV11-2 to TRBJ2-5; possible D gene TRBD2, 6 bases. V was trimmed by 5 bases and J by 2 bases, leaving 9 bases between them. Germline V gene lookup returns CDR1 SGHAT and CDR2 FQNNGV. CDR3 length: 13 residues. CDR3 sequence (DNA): TGTGCCAGCAGCCCCGGGACTCAAGAGACCCAGTACTTC. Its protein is CASSPGTQETQYF.

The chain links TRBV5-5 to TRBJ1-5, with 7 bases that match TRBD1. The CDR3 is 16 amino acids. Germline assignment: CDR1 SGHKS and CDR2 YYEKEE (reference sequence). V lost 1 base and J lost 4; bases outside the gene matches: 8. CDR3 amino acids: CASSLIGTAPNQPQHF. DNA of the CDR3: TGTGCCAGCAGCTTGATTGGGACAGCACCTAATCAGCCCCAGCATTTT.

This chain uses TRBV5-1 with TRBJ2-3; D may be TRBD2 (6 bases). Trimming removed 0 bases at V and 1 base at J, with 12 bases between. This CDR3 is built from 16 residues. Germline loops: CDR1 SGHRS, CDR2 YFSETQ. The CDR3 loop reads CASSLGRGGGTDTQYF. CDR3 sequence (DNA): TGCGCCAGCAGCTTGGGGAGGGGTGGTGGCACAGATACGCAGTATTTT.

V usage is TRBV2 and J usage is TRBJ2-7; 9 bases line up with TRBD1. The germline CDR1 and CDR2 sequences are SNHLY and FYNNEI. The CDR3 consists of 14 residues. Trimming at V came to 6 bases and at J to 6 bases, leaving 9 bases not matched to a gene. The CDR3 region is CASSQRTGVGEQYF. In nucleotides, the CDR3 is TGTGCCAGCAGCCAACGGACAGGGGTCGGCGAGCAGTACTTC.

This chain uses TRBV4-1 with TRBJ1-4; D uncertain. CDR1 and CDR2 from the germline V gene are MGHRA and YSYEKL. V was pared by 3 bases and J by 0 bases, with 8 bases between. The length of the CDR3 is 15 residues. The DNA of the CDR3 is TGCGCCAGCAGCCACCTCGTCTCAACTAATGAAAAACTGTTTTTT. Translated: CASSHLVSTNEKLFF.

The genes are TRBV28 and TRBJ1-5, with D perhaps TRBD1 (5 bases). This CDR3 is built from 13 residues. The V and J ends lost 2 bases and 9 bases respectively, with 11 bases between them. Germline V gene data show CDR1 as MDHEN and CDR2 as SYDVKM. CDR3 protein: CASSLAGARPQHF. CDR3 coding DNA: TGTGCCAGCAGTTTAGCCGGGGCGAGGCCCCAGCATTTT.

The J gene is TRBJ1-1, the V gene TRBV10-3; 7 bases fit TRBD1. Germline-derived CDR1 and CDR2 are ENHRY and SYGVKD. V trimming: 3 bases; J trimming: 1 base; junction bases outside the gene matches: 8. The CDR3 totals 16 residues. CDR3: CAISDPGQPQNTEAFF. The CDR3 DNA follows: TGTGCCATCAGTGACCCGGGACAGCCGCAGAACACTGAAGCTTTCTTT.

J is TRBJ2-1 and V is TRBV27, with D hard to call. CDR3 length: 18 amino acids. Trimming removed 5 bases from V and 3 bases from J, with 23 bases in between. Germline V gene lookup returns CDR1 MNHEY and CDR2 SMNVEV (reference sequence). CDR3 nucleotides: TGTGCCAGCAGTCCAAGCCCCTTTCGGGCAGTCCTCTACAATGAGCAGTTCTTC. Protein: CASSPSPFRAVLYNEQFF.

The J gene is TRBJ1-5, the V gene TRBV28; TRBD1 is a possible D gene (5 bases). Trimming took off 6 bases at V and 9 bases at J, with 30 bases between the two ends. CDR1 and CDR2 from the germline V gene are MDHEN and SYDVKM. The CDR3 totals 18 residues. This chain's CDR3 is CASSLRVAGRVGVRPQHF. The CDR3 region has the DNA TGTGCCAGCAGCCTAAGGGTAGCGGGACGGGTCGGAGTGAGGCCCCAGCATTTT.

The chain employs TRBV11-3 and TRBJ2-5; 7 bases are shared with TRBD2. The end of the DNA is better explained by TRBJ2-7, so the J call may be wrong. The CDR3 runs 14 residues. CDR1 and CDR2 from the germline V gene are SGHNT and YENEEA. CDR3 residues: CASSAGGDYYEQYF. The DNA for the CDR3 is TGTGCCAGCAGCGCTGGGGGGGACTACTACGAGCAGTACTTC.

This chain's CDR3 is CASSLGRWEQYF. DNA of the CDR3: TGTGCCAGCAGTTTAGGGAGATGGGAGCAGTACTTC. This chain uses TRBV28 with TRBJ2-7, with D possibly being TRBD2 (5 bases). The germline CDR1 and CDR2 sequences are MDHEN and SYDVKM. V lost 2 bases and J 7 bases, leaving 9 bases between the germline ends. The CDR3 sequence is 12 residues long.

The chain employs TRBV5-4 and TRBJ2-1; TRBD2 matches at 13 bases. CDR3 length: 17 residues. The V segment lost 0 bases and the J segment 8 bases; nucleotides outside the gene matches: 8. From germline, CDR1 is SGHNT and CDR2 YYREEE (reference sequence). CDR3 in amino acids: CASSLAGLAGERDEQFF. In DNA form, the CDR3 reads TGTGCCAGCAGCTTGGCCGGACTAGCGGGAGAGCGGGATGAGCAGTTCTTC.

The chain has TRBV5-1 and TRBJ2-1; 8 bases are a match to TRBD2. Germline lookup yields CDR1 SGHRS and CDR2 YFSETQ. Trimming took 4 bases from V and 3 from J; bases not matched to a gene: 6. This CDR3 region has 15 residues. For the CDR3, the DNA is TGCGCCAGCAGCCCAGCGGGAGAGGTCTACAATGAGCAGTTCTTC. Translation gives CASSPAGEVYNEQFF.